The source of this T cell receptor (beta chain) is a study of CD8 T cells in Susac syndrome. Overall study: Each patient with Susac syndrome, at the time of blood draw, was therapy-naive, on corticosteroids, or on intravenous immunoglobulin alone. The study, taken as a whole, reports: Peak Susac CD8+ clonal expansion was seen in TEMRA cells and active patients.

As concerns this clonotype: What it binds is not known.

Random hexamers primed reverse transcription of about 0.45 to 1 ug RNA. TCRdb itself ran the immunoSEQ multiplex PCR reads through MiXCR, one entry per CDR3 protein. The sample consists of around 170,000 distinct CDR3 sequences, roughly 94% of them appearing once. The V gene's germline CDR1 is GTSNPN and CDR2 SVGIG (reference sequence). The CDR3 is made up of 14 amino acids. Trimming left V 3 bases short and J 5 bases short, with 14 bases between. Sequenced: CD8+ T cells from PBMCs. This chain connects TRBV30 to TRBJ2-1; maybe TRBD1 (5 bases). This sequence originates from a human donor with Susac syndrome. DNA of the CDR3: TGTGCCTGGAGCTGGGGCGGTGCTAACAATGAGCAGTTCTTC. It specifies CAWSWGGANNEQFF.